This entry lists 6 T cell receptor beta chains sequenced from one sample in a study of blood T cell repertoires in COVID-19. Some clones are missing from TCRdb's copy, which holds only in-frame ones; the method was immunoSEQ multiplex PCR. In the table there are 280,000 or so clones, less than 85% of which are singletons. Material: PBMCs or T cells enriched from blood (not recorded which). Receptor source: a woman aged 50 to 65 who had recovered from COVID-19.

The J gene is TRBJ1-1, the V gene TRBV6-2 or TRBV6-3; D remains ambiguous. V dropped 5 bases and J dropped 5 bases, with 12 bases sitting between them. The CDR3 sequence is 13 residues long. Germline V gene sequence: CDR1 MNHEY, CDR2 SVGEGT. In nucleotides, the CDR3 is TGTGCCAGCAGTGAGGGCTGGGGAACTGAAGCTTTCTTT. Protein sequence: CASSEGWGTEAFF.

This clone was observed a single time. V gene TRBV5-4 combines with J gene TRBJ2-1; the match to TRBD2 covers 12 bases. The CDR3 is made up of 16 amino acids. CDR1 is SGHNT, CDR2 YYREEE, per germline (reference sequence). Unmatched junction bases numbered 7, after V lost 4 bases and J lost 5 bases. CDR3 amino acids: CASSPGLAGYHNEQFF. DNA for the CDR3: TGTGCCAGCAGCCCGGGACTAGCGGGTTACCACAATGAGCAGTTCTTC.

The chain joins TRBV5-5 to TRBJ2-7; D possibly corresponds to TRBD1 (6 bases). The V and J ends lost 4 bases and 6 bases respectively, with 14 bases between them. The CDR3 extends over 13 amino acids. From germline, CDR1 is SGHKS and CDR2 YYEKEE (reference sequence). CDR3 DNA: TGTGCCAGCAGCCCCAGAGACAGGCTCGAGCAGTACTTC. Translation: CASSPRDRLEQYF. Drawing the rest from reference TRBV5-5 and TRBJ2-7, the complete variable domain is DAGVTQSPTHLIKTRGQQVTLRCSPISGHKSVSWYQQVLGQGPQFIFQYYEKEERGRGNFPDRFSARQFPNYSSELNVNALLLGDSALYLCASSPRDRLEQYFGPGTRLTVT.

The table lists this clone with a few counts. This chain uses TRBV30 with TRBJ1-1; tentative D call: TRBD1 (6 bases). The germline V gene encodes CDR1 GTSNPN and CDR2 SVGIG (reference sequence). Trimming left V 5 bases short and J 6 bases short, with 13 bases between. The CDR3 has 12 amino acids. Written as DNA, the CDR3 is TGTGCCTGGTCCACAGGGCTCTCTGAAGCTTTCTTT. Residues: CAWSTGLSEAFF.

This clone has a single count. The chain has TRBV3-1 (or the pseudogene TRBV3-2) and TRBJ1-4; D perhaps matches TRBD1 (6 bases). The CDR3 runs 14 residues. Germline CDR1 LGHDT, CDR2 YNNKEL (reference sequence). Trimming removed 4 bases from V and 4 bases from J, with 10 bases in between. CDR3 in amino acids: CASSRDRFNEKLFF. DNA of the CDR3: TGTGCCAGCAGCCGTGACAGGTTTAATGAAAAACTGTTTTTT.

The J gene is TRBJ1-5, the V gene TRBV18; no clear D. The CDR3 consists of 13 residues. Trimming took 1 base from V and 7 from J, leaving 8 bases between them. CDR1 is KGHSH, CDR2 LQKENI, per germline. CDR3 sequence (DNA): TGTGCCAGCTCACCACGCGGGTCCCAGCCCCAGCATTTT. This codes for CASSPRGSQPQHF.